The clone carrying this T cell receptor (beta chain) was observed at least ten times. Its antigen is unknown. In the source study's methods: Clinicopathological groups supplied CDR3 differences that were used to build a distant-metastasis classifier for papillary thyroid cancer. Using MiXCR, TCRdb reanalyzed the PCR reads. It is TCRdb's table, rather than the study itself, that gives the V and J calls and clone size. The sample records 15,000 to 20,000 clones, around 25% being singletons. No patient had received any treatment before thyroid surgery. The record originates from a study of metastatic and nonmetastatic thyroid tumors. Study summary: Malignant and benign thyroid patients had repertoires compared in peripheral blood and tumor or nodule tissue.

Germline CDR1 reads SQVTM; CDR2 reads ANQGSEA. With V trimmed by 7 bases and J by 7 bases, 4 bases remained unmatched. This CDR3 region has 12 residues. Findings and caveats of the study: In blood and tumor, TCR beta diversity was reportedly significantly higher in malignant thyroid tumors than in benign nodules.

J is TRBJ2-5 and V is TRBV29-1; 12 bases are a match to TRBD1. The sequence was obtained from a female donor with papillary thyroid cancer or a benign thyroid nodule (not recorded which). Some clones in this sample may be carry-over from other donors' samples. Sequencing input: adjacent normal tissue. CDR3 sequence: CSAGTGGGTQYF. The CDR3 bases are TGCAGCGCCGGGACAGGGGGCGGGACCCAGTACTTC.